This T cell receptor beta chain was sequenced for a study of T cell clonality in common variable immunodeficiency. This clone appeared many times. Its antigen is still unknown. The read ends 3 residues shy of where the CDR3 ends; the end is completed using the germline J gene. General study results and limits: In common variable immunodeficiency, TCR beta chains reportedly carried fewer deletions and N-nucleotide insertions. The cause of increased CVID clonality remains unclear without subpopulation sequencing. Fewer TCRbeta clones were shared among CVID subjects than controls.

Caucasian heritage predominated among both patients and controls. TCRdb keeps only in-frame clones here, not all; method: immunoSEQ multiplex PCR. The sample gives 25,000 to 35,000 clones, none seen only once, and the top ten clones hold roughly 4%. Germline CDR1 and CDR2: GTSNPN and SVGIG (reference sequence). The CDR3 is 13 residues long. V was shortened by 3 bases and J by 8 bases, with 14 bases between the two germline ends. The TCR originated in a person aged 18-69 years in good health. The sample consisted of peripheral blood mononuclear cells. The chain recombines TRBV30 with TRBJ2-1; D perhaps matches TRBD2 (6 bases). CDR3 loop: CAWRARRADEQFF. The sequenced CDR3 bases are TGTGCCTGGAGGGCCCGGAGGGCCGATGAG.